The 26 T cell receptor beta chains given below trace back to one sample, sequenced in a study of blood T cell repertoires in COVID-19. The repertoire was sequenced with immunoSEQ multiplex PCR; TCRdb's copy has only in-frame clones and lacks some. The sample carries over 250,000 clones, about 89% recorded once. The material sequenced was PBMCs or T cells enriched from blood (not recorded which). Every receptor here comes from a woman under 30 who had recovered from COVID-19.

V gene TRBV19 combines with J gene TRBJ2-7, with TRBD2 matching over 14 bases. Germline V gene sequence: CDR1 LNHDA, CDR2 SQIVND (reference sequence). The CDR3 is 17 residues long. V was clipped by 2 bases and J by 5 bases; unmatched bases: 8. CDR3 loop: CASSISSGTSGSNEQYF. CDR3 DNA: TGTGCCAGTAGTATATCTTCTGGGACTAGCGGGAGTAACGAGCAGTACTTC.

The chain links TRBV28 to TRBJ2-7, with D tentatively TRBD1 (7 bases). The CDR3 is 15 amino acids. CDR1 is MDHEN, CDR2 SYDVKM, per germline. Trimming left V 3 bases short and J 2 bases short, with 14 bases between. The CDR3 is CASSLGRTGTYEQYF. Written as DNA, the CDR3 is TGTGCCAGCAGTTTGGGGAGGACAGGTACCTACGAGCAGTACTTC. Looking up the rest from reference TRBV28 and TRBJ2-7 gives the full variable domain: DVKVTQSSRYLVKRTGEKVFLECVQDMDHENMFWYRQDPGLGLRLIYFSYDVKMKEKGDIPEGYSVSREKKERFSLILESASTNQTSMYLCASSLGRTGTYEQYFGPGTRLTVT.

The V call is TRBV7-2, the J call TRBJ1-5; D is possibly TRBD1 (6 bases). The germline V gene has CDR1 SGHTA and CDR2 FQGNSA. The CDR3 sequence is 15 residues long. V was trimmed by 1 base and J by 7 bases, leaving 14 bases between them. Written as DNA, the CDR3 is TGTGCCAGCAGCTTAGGACAGGTGTTGCCCCAGCCCCAGCATTTT. Amino acid sequence: CASSLGQVLPQPQHF. Combining the CDR3 with reference TRBV7-2 and TRBJ1-5 gives the whole variable domain GAGVSQSPSNKVTEKGKDVELRCDPISGHTALYWYRQSLGQGLEFLIYFQGNSAPDKSGLPSDRFSAERTGGSVSTLTIQRTQQEDSAVYLCASSLGQVLPQPQHFGDGTRLSIL.

The CDR3 is CASSPDSSYTEAFF. Written as DNA, the CDR3 is TGTGCCAGCAGCCCCGACAGTAGTTACACTGAAGCTTTCTTT. The chain uses TRBV11-2 and TRBJ1-1; D perhaps matches TRBD1 (5 bases). Germline lookup yields CDR1 SGHAT and CDR2 FQNNGV. This CDR3 comprises 14 residues. V was clipped by 5 bases and J by 3 bases, with 13 bases between them.

This clone was seen just once. The V call is TRBV19, the J call TRBJ1-6, with unresolved D. The CDR3 sequence is 15 residues long. V lost 4 bases and J 7 bases, leaving 14 bases between the germline ends. Germline V gene data show CDR1 as LNHDA and CDR2 as SQIVND (reference sequence). The CDR3 reads CASSTNSLPNSPLHF. The DNA for the CDR3 is TGTGCCAGTAGTACGAACAGCCTTCCGAATTCACCCCTCCACTTT.

J is TRBJ1-4 and V is TRBV3-1 (or the pseudogene TRBV3-2), with 8 positions matching TRBD1. J was trimmed by 5 bases and V by 3 bases; bases with no gene match: 11. CDR3 length: 17 residues. Per germline, CDR1 LGHDT and CDR2 YNNKEL (reference sequence). The CDR3 protein is CASSQTSTGVGNEKLFF. The CDR3 DNA sequence: TGTGCCAGCAGCCAGACCTCGACAGGGGTGGGAAATGAAAAACTGTTTTTT.

This sequence joins TRBV28 and TRBJ2-2; 16 bases are a match to TRBD2. Germline loops: CDR1 MDHEN, CDR2 SYDVKM. Trimming at V came to 7 bases and at J to 1 base, leaving 9 bases not matched to a gene. The CDR3 consists of 19 residues. For the CDR3, the DNA is TGTGCCAGCATCAAAAGGGGGACTAGCGGGAGGGGGAACACCGGGGAGCTGTTTTTT. Translation gives CASIKRGTSGRGNTGELFF.

This chain connects TRBV6-5 to TRBJ2-2, with 7 bases aligning to TRBD2. Germline CDR1 MNHEY, CDR2 SVGAGI. This CDR3 region has 15 residues. V trimming: 7 bases; J trimming: 3 bases; junction bases outside the gene matches: 8. For the CDR3, the DNA is TGTGCCAGCACCGAATCTCGGGGGGACACCGGGGAGCTGTTTTTT. Protein: CASTESRGDTGELFF.

This clone came up once. The J gene is TRBJ2-3, the V gene TRBV7-9; 7 nucleotides align to TRBD2. The CDR3 is made up of 17 amino acids. The V gene end was trimmed by 5 bases and the J gene end by 4 bases; junction bases not matched to a gene: 15. Germline CDR1 is SEHNR and CDR2 is FQNEAQ (reference sequence). The CDR3 DNA sequence: TGTGCCAGCAGCCCCCGGATGGCGGCGGGGAGGGCAGATACGCAGTATTTT. It specifies CASSPRMAAGRADTQYF. The full variable domain, with the rest looked up from reference TRBV7-9 and TRBJ2-3, is DTGVSQNPRHKITKRGQNVTFRCDPISEHNRLYWYRQTLGQGPEFLTYFQNEAQLEKSRLLSDRFSAERPKGSFSTLEIQRTEQGDSAMYLCASSPRMAAGRADTQYFGPGTRLTVL.

This chain uses TRBV7-6 with TRBJ2-5; TRBD2 is a possible D gene (5 bases). In germline, CDR1 is SGHVS, CDR2 FNYEAQ. This CDR3 is 16 amino acids long. The germline V and J ends were trimmed by 5 bases and 1 base, with 17 bases remaining between them. The CDR3 spells CASSRPGGSPQETQYF. The CDR3 DNA is TGTGCCAGCAGCCGACCTGGCGGGTCCCCCCAAGAGACCCAGTACTTC.

As concerns this clone: One junction end disagrees with the germline gene, perhaps due to a read error. The CDR3 DNA reads TGTGCCAGCAGTTTAAGACAGGTTGGTAGGGTTTTC. Translated, it gives CASSLRQVGRVF. The V and J genes are TRBV27 and TRBJ2-7; D might be TRBD1 (6 bases). Germline V gives CDR1 MNHEY, CDR2 SMNVEV (reference sequence). This CDR3 comprises 12 residues.

V is TRBV5-6 and J is TRBJ2-7, with 7 bases fitting TRBD1. J gave up 2 bases and V 4 bases, and 9 bases lay outside the gene matches. The CDR3 sequence is 15 residues long. CDR1 is SGHDT and CDR2 is YYEEEE in the germline V gene. This CDR3 is CASSRKPTGPYEQYF. The CDR3 coding sequence is TGTGCCAGCAGCCGGAAGCCGACAGGGCCCTACGAGCAGTACTTC.

The genes are TRBV2 and TRBJ1-5, with D perhaps TRBD1 (5 bases). The V end was cut by 7 bases, the J end by 7 bases, with 14 bases between. This CDR3 is built from 13 residues. The germline V gene encodes CDR1 SNHLY and CDR2 FYNNEI. In DNA, the CDR3 is TGTGCCAGCACCCAAGGGTCAGGGCAGCCCCAGCATTTT. It translates to CASTQGSGQPQHF.

In its sample, this clone was seen once. The rearrangement links TRBV5-1 to TRBJ1-2; D call uncertain. This CDR3 contains 15 residues. Germline V gene data show CDR1 as SGHRS and CDR2 as YFSETQ. Trimming pared 4 bases from V and 3 bases from J, leaving 16 bases between. CDR3 sequence reads: CASSAQSGSHYGYTF. CDR3 DNA sequence: TGCGCCAGCAGCGCTCAGAGCGGGTCTCACTATGGCTACACCTTC.

The gene calls are TRBV5-1 and TRBJ2-5; 7 nucleotides align to TRBD2. Trimming took 4 bases from V and 2 from J; bases not matched to a gene: 5. From germline, CDR1 is SGHRS and CDR2 YFSETQ. The CDR3 is 14 residues long. In nucleotides, the CDR3 is TGCGCCAGCAGCACCGGACTAGTACAAGAGACCCAGTACTTC. Translation: CASSTGLVQETQYF.

The chain has TRBV23-1 and TRBJ2-1; 11 bases line up with TRBD2. TRBV23-1 is an ORF; its function is uncertain. After removal of 8 bases from V and 9 bases from J, the junction contained 12 bases not matched to a gene. The CDR3 consists of 15 residues. This chain's CDR3 is CASRRLAGLRGEQFF. The DNA for the CDR3 is TGCGCCAGCCGACGACTAGCGGGACTCAGGGGTGAGCAGTTCTTC.

The chain joins TRBV5-1 to TRBJ1-1; TRBD1 matches at 7 bases. The CDR3 spans 15 residues. CDR1 and CDR2 (germline): SGHRS, YFSETQ. Germline trimming cut 2 bases from V and 8 bases from J; bases unmatched to any gene: 12. CDR3 bases: TGCGCCAGCAGCTTAGACAGGGCTCCGGTGGACGAAGCTTTCTTT. Amino acids: CASSLDRAPVDEAFF. Drawing the rest from reference TRBV5-1 and TRBJ1-1, the complete variable domain is KAGVTQTPRYLIKTRGQQVTLSCSPISGHRSVSWYQQTPGQGLQFLFEYFSETQRNKGNFPGRFSGRQFSNSRSEMNVSTLELGDSALYLCASSLDRAPVDEAFFGQGTRLTVV.

This chain connects TRBV10-1 to TRBJ2-2; 9 nucleotides align to TRBD2. The trim removed 3 bases at V and 6 bases at J, leaving 8 bases unmatched. Per the germline V gene, CDR1 is WNHNN and CDR2 is SYGVQD (reference sequence). The CDR3 is 16 amino acids. DNA of the CDR3: TGCGCCAGCAGTGATCCTAGCGGGATGGGTTCCGGGGAGCTGTTTTTT. Amino acid sequence: CASSDPSGMGSGELFF.

The chain has TRBV6-5 and TRBJ2-3, with 7 bases that match TRBD1. With 6 bases clipped from V and 3 bases from J, the junction kept 6 bases outside the gene matches. Germline lookup yields CDR1 MNHEY and CDR2 SVGAGI. The CDR3 loop spans 14 amino acids. The CDR3 loop reads CASRTGLVTDTQYF. For the CDR3, the DNA is TGTGCCAGCAGGACAGGGCTCGTTACAGATACGCAGTATTTT.

In this sample, this clone turned up once. The CDR3 sequence is CAISDRTSGGARETQYF. The CDR3 nucleotides read TGTGCCATCAGTGACCGGACTAGCGGGGGGGCCCGAGAGACCCAGTACTTC. The V and J genes are TRBV10-3 and TRBJ2-5; TRBD2 matches at 15 bases. This CDR3 contains 17 residues. J lost 4 bases, V lost 3 bases, and 6 bases had no gene match. Germline V gene lookup returns CDR1 ENHRY and CDR2 SYGVKD.

The chain has TRBV6-5 and TRBJ1-1, with 7 nucleotides matching TRBD1. V lost 2 bases and J lost 7; bases outside the gene matches: 4. The germline CDR1 and CDR2 sequences are MNHEY and SVGAGI. The CDR3 runs to 13 residues. CDR3 region: CASSYTRQGEAFF. The CDR3 nucleotides are TGTGCCAGCAGTTACACCCGACAGGGTGAAGCTTTCTTT.

This clone was recorded once. The DNA for the CDR3 is TGTGCCAGCAGTTTTACGGTGACACACGGGAGTACTGAAGCTTTCTTT. It translates to CASSFTVTHGSTEAFF. The rearrangement uses TRBV28 and TRBJ1-1; D is unresolved. CDR1 is MDHEN, CDR2 SYDVKM, per germline. This CDR3 has 16 amino acids. Trimming took off 3 bases at V and 5 bases at J, with 19 bases between the two ends.

This clone occurred once. The CDR3, as DNA: TGCGCCAGCAGCTTCGAGTCGGAGGACTATGGCTACACCTTC. This encodes CASSFESEDYGYTF. The V call is TRBV5-1, the J call TRBJ1-2; D remains unclear. The CDR3 is 14 amino acids. Per the germline V gene, CDR1 is SGHRS and CDR2 is YFSETQ. V gave up 2 bases and J gave up 3 bases, with 11 bases separating them.

The chain joins TRBV7-8 to TRBJ1-3; D is undetermined. V dropped 1 base and J dropped 0 bases, with 7 bases sitting between them. CDR3 length: 15 amino acids. CDR1 and CDR2 from the germline V gene are SGHVS and FQNEAQ. CDR3 DNA sequence: TGTGCCAGCAGCTTAGTTAGGAGCTCTGGAAACACCATATATTTT. Encoded protein: CASSLVRSSGNTIYF.

V gene TRBV19 combines with J gene TRBJ2-1, with 7 nucleotides matching TRBD2. Losses at the gene ends were 1 base for V and 4 bases for J; bases not matched to a gene: 7. This CDR3 is built from 16 residues. Germline CDR1 is LNHDA and CDR2 is SQIVND (reference sequence). The DNA of the CDR3 is TGTGCCAGTAGTATAGTAGGGGACTACCGTTACAATGAGCAGTTCTTC. Its protein is CASSIVGDYRYNEQFF.

This clone appeared a single time. This chain joins TRBV24-1 and TRBJ2-5; D is undetermined. Trimming left V 7 bases short and J 5 bases short, with 10 bases between. The CDR3 sequence is 12 residues long. The germline CDR1 and CDR2 sequences are KGHDR and SFDVKD. CDR3 loop: CATRDQRETQYF. CDR3 DNA sequence: TGTGCCACCAGAGACCAGAGGGAGACCCAGTACTTC.